Listed here is a single T cell receptor (beta chain). The sample is drawn from a study of blood T cell repertoires in COVID-19. Study as a whole: The United States, Italy and Spain were the sources of the acute and convalescent COVID-19 samples.

Germline trimming cut 4 bases from V and 3 bases from J; bases unmatched to any gene: 3. Germline CDR1 reads SGHNT; CDR2 reads YYREEE (reference sequence). CDR3 length equals 13 residues. In the authors' workflow: The assay estimated nucleated cells by amplifying reference gene primers. The table came from immunoSEQ multiplex PCR; TCRdb's copy has only in-frame clones and leaves some out. For V, J and clone size, that table is used; D and trimming come from the DNA. The sample yields about 240,000 clones, 88% seen once. The V and J genes are TRBV5-4 and TRBJ2-7, with TRBD2 matching 8 bases. The sample was peripheral blood. The receptor's source is a woman aged 30 to 39 with acute or convalescent COVID-19. The CDR3, as DNA: TGTGCCAGCAGCGAGGCGGGAGGCTACGAGCAGTACTTC. As protein: CASSEAGGYEQYF.